Detailed here is one T cell receptor beta chain. Its specificity is not known. One end of the junction fails to match germline, which may point to a read error. This sample was included in a study of tumor and adjacent non-tumor tissue in lung cancer. The wider study: Histology: under 15 adenocarcinoma, a couple of squamous cell carcinoma, 1 small cell lung cancer. On average, productive TCRbeta reads reached 4 million to 4.5 million per sample.

The CDR3 is made up of 16 amino acids. In germline, CDR1 is SGHAT, CDR2 FQNNGV. Three rounds of nested PCR, following a modified ARM-PCR protocol, produced the TCRbeta library. TCRdb reprocessed the multiplex PCR reads with MiXCR, giving one entry per CDR3 protein. The sample yields 60,000 to 90,000 distinct CDR3 sequences, around 70% seen once. The template was RNA from unsorted bulk tissue. The normal lung tissue was taken more than 3 cm from the tumor edge. Whole-study findings and limits: Normal lung showed higher cumulative top 100 clone frequency than tumor. Higher tumor TCR diversity was associated with shorter survival.

The sequencing input was distant non-tumor lung tissue. The genes are TRBV11-2 and TRBJ2-7; TRBD2 matches 10 bases. The sequence was obtained from a woman aged 50 to 60 with non-small cell lung cancer. CDR3 in amino acids: CASRLRGLAVSVERYF. CDR3 nucleotides: TGTGCCAGCAGGCTAAGAGGACTAGCGGTCTCGGTCGAGCGGTACTTC.